This T cell receptor (beta chain) was sequenced in a study of T cells after yellow fever vaccination. This clonotype was seen ten or more times. The CDR3 is 14 amino acids. V lost 6 bases to trimming and J lost 4 bases; unmatched junction nucleotides: 7. Per the germline V gene, CDR1 is SQVTM and CDR2 is ANQGSEA. Template switching with 5'RACE generated the TCR cDNA and added a universal primer site and UMIs. One entry per CDR3 protein results from TCRdb running MiXCR on the 5' RACE reads. The sample has 610,000 or so distinct CDR3 sequences; roughly 12% are singletons. This TCR was recovered from a man under 40 who received the YFV17D yellow fever vaccine. This specimen consisted of PBMCs, obtained on the day of the yellow fever booster vaccination. This sequence joins TRBV29-1 and TRBJ2-7; TRBD2 matches 12 bases. CDR3 nucleotides: TGCAGCGTCCTAGCGGGAGGGGGTGTGTACGAGCAGTACTTC. Its translation is CSVLAGGGVYEQYF.